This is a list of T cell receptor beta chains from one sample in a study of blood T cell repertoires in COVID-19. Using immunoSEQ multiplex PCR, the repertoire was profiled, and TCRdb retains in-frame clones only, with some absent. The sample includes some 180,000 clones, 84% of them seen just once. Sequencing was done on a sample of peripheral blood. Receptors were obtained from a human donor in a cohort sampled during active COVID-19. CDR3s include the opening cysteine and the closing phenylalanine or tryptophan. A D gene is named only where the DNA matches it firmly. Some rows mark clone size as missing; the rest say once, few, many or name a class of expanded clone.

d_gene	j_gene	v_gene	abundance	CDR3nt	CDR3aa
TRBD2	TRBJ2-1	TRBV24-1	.	TGTGCCACCAGTGAGTCCCGGGGGACTAGTGGGGTGAATGAGCAGTTCTTC	CATSESRGTSGVNEQFF
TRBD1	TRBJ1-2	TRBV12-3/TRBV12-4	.	TGTGCCAGCAGTTTTTGGGACAGCTATGGCTACACCTTC	CASSFWDSYGYTF
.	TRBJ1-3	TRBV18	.	TGTGCCAGCTCACCACGACAGGGAAACACCATATATTTT	CASSPRQGNTIYF
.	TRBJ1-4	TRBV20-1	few	TGCAGTGCTAGTCGGGGGGCGCCCACTAATGAAAAACTGTTTTTT	CSASRGAPTNEKLFF
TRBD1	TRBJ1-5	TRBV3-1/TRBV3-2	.	TGTGCCAGCAGCCAAGATTCGCCGGGACAGGGCAATCAGCCCCAGCATTTT	CASSQDSPGQGNQPQHF
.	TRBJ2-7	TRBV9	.	TGTGCCAGCAGCCTAAACCTCGGGAGCGAGCAGTACTTC	CASSLNLGSEQYF
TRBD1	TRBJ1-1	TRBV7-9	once	TGTGCCAGCAGACAGGACAGGGGGAACACTGAAGCTTTCTTT	CASRQDRGNTEAFF
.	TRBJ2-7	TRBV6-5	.	TGTGCCAGCATGGGGGGTGGGGGCTACGAGCAGTACTTC	CASMGGGGYEQYF
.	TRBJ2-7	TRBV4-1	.	TGCGCCAGCAGCCAAGATCAGAGTGGCGGGGGCTTCTCCTACGAGCAGTACTTC	CASSQDQSGGGFSYEQYF
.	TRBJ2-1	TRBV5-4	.	TGTGCCAGCAACACCGACAATGAGCAGTTCTTC	CASNTDNEQFF
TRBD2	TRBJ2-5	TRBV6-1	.	TGTGCCAGCAGTGGTCGGGGGACTAGGTCGTTTTTCGAGACCCAGTACTTC	CASSGRGTRSFFETQYF
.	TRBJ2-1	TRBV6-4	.	TGTGCCAGCAATTACAGGGAAAATGAGCAGTTCTTC	CASNYRENEQFF
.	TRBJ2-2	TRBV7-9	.	TGTGCCAGCAGCTTAGATCCTAATAACAGGGAACACGGTGGGGAGCTGTTTTTT	CASSLDPNNREHGGELFF
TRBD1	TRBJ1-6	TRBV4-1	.	TGCGCCAGCAGCCACAGGACAGGGAGCTCCTATAATTCACCCCTCCACTTT	CASSHRTGSSYNSPLHF
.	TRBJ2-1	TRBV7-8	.	TGTGCCAGCAGCCCTATTATAAATGAGCAGTTCTTC	CASSPIINEQFF
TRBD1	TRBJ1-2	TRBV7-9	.	TGTGCCAGCAGCCCAACTGGGGGACAGGGGACTAACTATGGCTACACCTTC	CASSPTGGQGTNYGYTF
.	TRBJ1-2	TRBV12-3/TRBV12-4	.	TGTGCCAGCAGTTTAGCAGCAAACTATGGCTACACCTTC	CASSLAANYGYTF
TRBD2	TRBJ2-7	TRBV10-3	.	TGTGCCATCAGTGATGGAGCGGGGGGCTCCTACGAGCAGTACTTC	CAISDGAGGSYEQYF
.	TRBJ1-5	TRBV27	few	TGTGCCAGCAGTTACAACCCGTCGCGGCAGCCCCAGCATTTT	CASSYNPSRQPQHF
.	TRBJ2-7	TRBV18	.	TGTGCCAGCTCACGGGAATGGGGGGAATCCTCCTACGAGCAGTACTTC	CASSREWGESSYEQYF
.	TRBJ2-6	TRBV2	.	TGTGCCAGCAGTGAAGCGGGGGCCTCTGGGGCCAACGTCCTGACTTTC	CASSEAGASGANVLTF
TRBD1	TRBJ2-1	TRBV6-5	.	TGTGCCAGCAGTCCCCGACAGGGGTTAGGTGAGCAGTTCTTC	CASSPRQGLGEQFF
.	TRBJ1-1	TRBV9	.	TGTGCCAGCAGCGTAACGGGGAACACTGAAGCTTTCTTT	CASSVTGNTEAFF
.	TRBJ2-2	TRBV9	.	TGTGCCAGCAGCGGCCCGGGACTCGGGGAGCTGTTTTTT	CASSGPGLGELFF
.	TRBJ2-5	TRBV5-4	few	TGTGCCAGCAGCCAACCGGGGAGATTAAAAGAGACCCAGTACTTC	CASSQPGRLKETQYF
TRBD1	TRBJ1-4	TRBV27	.	TGTGCCAGCAGTCCAGGCAGGGGGCAGGACGAAAAACTGTTTTTT	CASSPGRGQDEKLFF
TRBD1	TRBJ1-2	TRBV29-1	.	TGCAGCGTCCCCCGGACAGGGCGGGGGAGCTATGGCTACACCTTC	CSVPRTGRGSYGYTF
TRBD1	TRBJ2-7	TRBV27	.	TGTGCCAGCAGTTCTCTCAGGGGGCTTGAGCAGTACTTC	CASSSLRGLEQYF
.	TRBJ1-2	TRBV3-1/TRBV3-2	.	TGTGCCAGCAGCCAAGGGGCAGCCAGCGGCTACACCTTC	CASSQGAASGYTF
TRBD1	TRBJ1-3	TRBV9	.	TGTGCCAGCAGCGTAGTAGCAGGGGGAGGAAACACCATATATTTT	CASSVVAGGGNTIYF
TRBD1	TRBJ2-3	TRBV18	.	TGTGCCAGCTCACCACGGCAGGGGGCAACAGATACGCAGTATTTT	CASSPRQGATDTQYF
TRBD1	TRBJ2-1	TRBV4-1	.	TGCGCCAGCAGCCCGACCACAGGGGGGAGCTCCTACAATGAGCAGTTCTTC	CASSPTTGGSSYNEQFF
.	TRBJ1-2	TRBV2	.	TGTGCCAGCACCCGACCCGGGGGCTACACCTTC	CASTRPGGYTF
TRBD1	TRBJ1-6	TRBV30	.	TGTGCCTGGGACAGGGGGAATTCACCCCTCCACTTT	CAWDRGNSPLHF
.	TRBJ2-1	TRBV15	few	TGTGCCACCGGACCCTTGGGGCGAAACAATGAGCAGTTCTTC	CATGPLGRNNEQFF
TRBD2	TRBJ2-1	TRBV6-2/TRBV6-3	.	TGTGCCAGCAGTATTGGGACTAGCGGAGAATACAATGAGCAGTTCTTC	CASSIGTSGEYNEQFF
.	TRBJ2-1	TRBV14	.	TGTGCCAGCAGCTCCCACCAGCGAAATTTGAACAATGAGCAGTTCTTC	CASSSHQRNLNNEQFF
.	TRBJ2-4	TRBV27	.	TGTGCCAGCAGTCCGGGGGAAGTGACCAAAAACATTCAGTACTTC	CASSPGEVTKNIQYF
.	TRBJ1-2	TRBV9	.	TGTGCCAGCAGCCCAATCACAGGCCAGTATGGCTACACCTTC	CASSPITGQYGYTF
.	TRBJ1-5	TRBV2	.	TGTGCCAGCAGTGAATCCCAGGGTTACAATCAGCCCCAGCATTTT	CASSESQGYNQPQHF
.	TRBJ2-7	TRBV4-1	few	TGCGCCAGCAGCCACCGACTGCCCTCCCCGAACGAGCAGTACTTC	CASSHRLPSPNEQYF
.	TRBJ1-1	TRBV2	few	TGTGCCAGCAGTGAAAGGAACAGGCACTTGAACACTGAAGCTTTCTTT	CASSERNRHLNTEAFF
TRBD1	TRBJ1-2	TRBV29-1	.	TGCAGCGTTTATCCGGGACAGGGGGGCTATGGCTACACCTTC	CSVYPGQGGYGYTF
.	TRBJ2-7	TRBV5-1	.	TGCGCCAGCAGCTTAGGACAGCACTACGAGCAGTACTTC	CASSLGQHYEQYF
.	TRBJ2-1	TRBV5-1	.	TGCGCCAGCAGCTCCTCGGTCGGAGCTAATGAGCAGTTCTTC	CASSSSVGANEQFF
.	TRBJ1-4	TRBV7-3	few	TGTGCCAGCAGCTTAACGGGAGTTGCAACTAATGAAAAACTGTTTTTT	CASSLTGVATNEKLFF
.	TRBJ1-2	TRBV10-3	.	TGTGCCACAGGGCCGTCCTTGAGGGGCTACACCTTC	CATGPSLRGYTF
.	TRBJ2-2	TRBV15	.	TGTGCCACCAGCGGGCCCCAGGGGGGTTACACCGGGGAGCTGTTTTTT	CATSGPQGGYTGELFF
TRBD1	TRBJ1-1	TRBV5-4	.	TGTGCCAGCAGCTTCCTCGGAGGGGGCGAAACTGAAGCTTTCTTT	CASSFLGGGETEAFF